This T cell receptor (beta chain) stems from a study of T-cell memory formation after mild COVID-19. Looked up from germline, CDR1 is MGHDK and CDR2 is SYGVNS. Trimming pared 3 bases from V and 6 bases from J, leaving 17 bases between. CDR3 length equals 16 residues. TCRdb independently ran MiXCR on the 5' RACE reads; one entry per CDR3 protein. The data show about 620,000 distinct CDR3 sequences, over 15% seen once. In its sample, this clonotype was seen a few times. The TCR was taken from an adult woman who had mild COVID-19 (a few samples of this study predate the infection). Cell type and time point are not known. The chain has TRBV25-1 and TRBJ1-4; D is unclear. Specimen: PBMCs or a T cell subset sorted from them (not recorded which). The CDR3 DNA reads TGTGCCAGCAGTGAGAGAACGACTTTTCCCTATGAAAAACTGTTTTTT. Its protein is CASSERTTFPYEKLFF. Looking up the rest from reference TRBV25-1 and TRBJ1-4 gives the full variable domain: EADIYQTPRYLVIGTGKKITLECSQTMGHDKMYWYQQDPGMELHLIHYSYGVNSTEKGDLSSESTVSRIRTEHFPLTLESARPSHTSQYLCASSERTTFPYEKLFFGSGTQLSVL.